This entry is about one T cell receptor beta chain. The target antigen is unknown. Patients with resected primary melanoma were considered at risk of metastatic recurrence. These data belong to a study of primary melanoma T cells and metastatic recurrence. Study-level points and caveats: Primary melanomas may harbor an effective T-cell antitumor response, authors suggested. Independent of thickness, ulceration, mitotic rate and age, T-cell fraction reportedly predicted outcome. Adding T-cell fraction to thickness reportedly best improved survival prediction.

Only in-frame clones appear in the TCRdb table, and some are missing; sequencing was by immunoSEQ multiplex PCR. The table lists about 1,100 clones, around 73% of them singletons. Germline CDR1 MDHEN, CDR2 SYDVKM. This CDR3 contains 13 residues. Deletions cut 5 bases from V and 5 bases from J, with 11 bases between. The chain has TRBV28 and TRBJ2-3; possibly TRBD1 for D (5 bases). The sequencing sample was made of melanoma tumor tissue. The receptor was derived from a human donor with melanoma. The CDR3 region is CASSPLGEDTQYF. Here the CDR3 DNA reads TGTGCCAGCAGTCCGTTAGGGGAAGATACGCAGTATTTT. The complete variable domain, with remaining parts taken from reference TRBV28 and TRBJ2-3, reads DVKVTQSSRYLVKRTGEKVFLECVQDMDHENMFWYRQDPGLGLRLIYFSYDVKMKEKGDIPEGYSVSREKKERFSLILESASTNQTSMYLCASSPLGEDTQYFGPGTRLTVL.